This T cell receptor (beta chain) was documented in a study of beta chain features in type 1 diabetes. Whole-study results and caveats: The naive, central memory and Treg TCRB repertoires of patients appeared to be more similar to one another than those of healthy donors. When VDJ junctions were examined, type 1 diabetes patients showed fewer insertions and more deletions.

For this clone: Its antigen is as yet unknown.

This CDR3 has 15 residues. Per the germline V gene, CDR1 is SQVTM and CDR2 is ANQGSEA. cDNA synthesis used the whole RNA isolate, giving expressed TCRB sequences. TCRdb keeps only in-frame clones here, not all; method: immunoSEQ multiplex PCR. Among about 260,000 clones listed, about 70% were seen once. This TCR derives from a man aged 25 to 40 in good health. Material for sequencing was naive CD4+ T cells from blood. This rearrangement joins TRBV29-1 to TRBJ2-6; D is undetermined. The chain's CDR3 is CTRPLRSSGANVLTF. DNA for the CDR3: TGCACCCGGCCGCTGCGGAGCTCTGGGGCCAACGTCCTGACTTTC.